This T cell receptor beta chain was recovered during a study of blood T cell repertoires in COVID-19. Repertoires were generated with immunoSEQ multiplex PCR, while TCRdb's copy carries only in-frame clones and drops some. Of a few hundred thousand clones listed, 80% to 85% are singletons. The CDR3 totals 16 residues. In germline, CDR1 is KGHSH, CDR2 LQKENI. The ends were cut back, 3 bases at V and 1 base at J, with 15 bases in the middle. The sequencing sample was made of peripheral blood. This receptor was taken from a woman in her twenties or thirties who had recovered from COVID-19. The V call is TRBV18, the J call TRBJ1-1; tentatively, D is TRBD1 (6 bases). The CDR3, as DNA: TGTGCCAGCTCACCGTTATCAGGGGTGGGGAACACTGAAGCTTTCTTT. This gives the protein CASSPLSGVGNTEAFF.